The next 17 T cell receptor beta chains were all read from a single sample in a study of T cell repertoires in cytomegalovirus infection. These receptors are not linked to any known antigen. Using its own MiXCR run on the reads, TCRdb lists one record per CDR3 protein. The repertoire includes hundreds of thousands of distinct CDR3 sequences, around a third of them detected once, and more than 12% sits in the top ten. The specimen comprised cultured CD8+ T cells from PBMCs, sampled from culture after CMV antigen stimulation. All receptors come from a human donor in good health (CMV status not recorded). Some clones in this sample may be carry-over from other donors' samples.

The CDR3 DNA reads as TGTGCCAGCAGCTTTGGCCTCCGGGGTTACAATGAGCAGTTCTTC. This gives the protein CASSFGLRGYNEQFF. The chain employs TRBV7-9 and TRBJ2-1, with D perhaps TRBD2 (5 bases). Looked up from germline, CDR1 is SEHNR and CDR2 is FQNEAQ (reference sequence). There are 15 residues in the CDR3. V was cut by 3 bases and J by 4 bases, with 13 bases left in between. Together with reference TRBV7-9 and TRBJ2-1, the CDR3 gives the full variable domain: DTGVSQNPRHKITKRGQNVTFRCDPISEHNRLYWYRQTLGQGPEFLTYFQNEAQLEKSRLLSDRFSAERPKGSFSTLEIQRTEQGDSAMYLCASSFGLRGYNEQFFGPGTRLTVL.

This clonotype was counted many times. This chain connects TRBV7-8 to TRBJ2-6, with 9 bases aligning to TRBD1. V was clipped by 4 bases and J by 2 bases; unmatched bases: 6. Per germline, CDR1 SGHVS and CDR2 FQNEAQ. This CDR3 comprises 17 residues. The CDR3 protein is CASSSWDREPGANVLTF. The CDR3 nucleotides read TGTGCCAGCAGCTCGTGGGACAGGGAACCTGGGGCCAACGTCCTGACTTTC.

The table lists this clonotype with a few counts. The genes are TRBV12-5 and TRBJ2-1, with a weak D call TRBD1 (7 bases). V shed 3 bases and J shed 4 bases, with 16 bases lying between them. The germline V gene encodes CDR1 LGHNT and CDR2 FRNRAP. The CDR3 totals 16 residues. The CDR3 DNA sequence: TGTGCTAGTGGTTTAACCAGGGGGGAACCGTACAATGAGCAGTTCTTC. Protein: CASGLTRGEPYNEQFF.

The rearrangement links TRBV28 to TRBJ2-7, with a weak D call TRBD1 (6 bases). The V end lost 5 bases, the J end lost 2 bases, and 13 bases lay between the germline ends. This CDR3 contains 14 residues. Germline V lookup: CDR1 MDHEN, CDR2 SYDVKM. The CDR3: CASSPTQGTYEQYV. The DNA for the CDR3 is TGTGCCAGCAGTCCAACACAGGGAACCTACGAGCAGTACGTC.

This clonotype was recorded at least ten times. This chain connects TRBV27 to TRBJ2-4, with a possible D match to TRBD1 (5 bases). V was shortened by 7 bases and J by 0 bases, with 19 bases between the two germline ends. CDR1 is MNHEY and CDR2 is SMNVEV in the germline V gene (reference sequence). CDR3 length equals 17 residues. The CDR3 region has the DNA TGTGCCAGCACTCCTCTTCGCGGACACTTAGCCAAAAACATTCAGTACTTC. As protein: CASTPLRGHLAKNIQYF.

This clonotype was seen more than once but under ten times. The gene calls are TRBV6-6 and TRBJ1-2; D uncertain. Germline V CDR1 and CDR2: MNHNY, SVGAGI (reference sequence). This CDR3 is built from 13 residues. The V end was cut by 0 bases, the J end by 6 bases, with 8 bases between. DNA of the CDR3: TGTGCCAGCAGTTACTCGACAAGCCATGGCTACACCTTC. Protein sequence: CASSYSTSHGYTF.

The chain has TRBV6-8 and TRBJ2-1, with D hard to call. V was trimmed by 5 bases and J by 6 bases, leaving 11 bases between them. There are 13 residues in the CDR3. Per germline, CDR1 MNHGY and CDR2 SAAAGT. CDR3 in DNA: TGTGCCAGCAGTCCTGTGGTCGGCAATGAGCAGTTCTTC. Translating gives CASSPVVGNEQFF.

This clonotype was seen repeatedly, ten times or more. This rearrangement joins TRBV6-2 or TRBV6-3 to TRBJ2-3, with D perhaps assigned TRBD1 or TRBD2 (6 bases each). There are 14 residues in the CDR3. The germline CDR1 and CDR2 sequences are MNHEY and SVGEGT. Trimming left V 9 bases short and J 2 bases short, with 15 bases between. The CDR3 is CASWSGALTDTQYF. The CDR3 nucleotides are TGTGCCAGTTGGTCGGGGGCCCTCACAGATACGCAGTATTTT.

V and J are TRBV19 and TRBJ1-5; D possibly corresponds to TRBD1 (6 bases). CDR1 and CDR2 from the germline V gene are LNHDA and SQIVND (reference sequence). This CDR3 region has 15 residues. Trimming stripped 7 bases from V and 0 bases from J, with 13 bases between. The CDR3 here is CASIDRSYSNQPQHF. The CDR3 nucleotides read TGTGCCAGTATCGACAGGTCATATAGCAATCAGCCCCAGCATTTT.

The J gene is TRBJ1-5, the V gene TRBV7-9; 8 bases align to TRBD1. From germline, CDR1 is SEHNR and CDR2 FQNEAQ (reference sequence). The trim removed 5 bases at V and 5 bases at J, leaving 5 bases unmatched. CDR3 length: 14 residues. The DNA for the CDR3 is TGTGCCAGCAGCCGCCCAGGGGGCGATCAGCCCCAGCATTTT. Its protein is CASSRPGGDQPQHF.

In its sample, this clonotype was seen many times. The rearrangement uses TRBV7-8 and TRBJ2-1; 9 bases are shared with TRBD2. Germline trimming cut 0 bases from V and 4 bases from J; bases unmatched to any gene: 7. From germline, CDR1 is SGHVS and CDR2 FQNEAQ. CDR3 length: 17 amino acids. The chain's CDR3 is CASSLAESAGGYNEQFF. The CDR3 DNA reads TGTGCCAGCAGCTTAGCTGAATCAGCGGGGGGATACAATGAGCAGTTCTTC.

The CDR3 spells CAISESLGVTDTQYF. DNA for the CDR3: TGTGCCATCAGTGAGTCTTTGGGGGTCACAGATACGCAGTATTTT. The chain uses TRBV10-3 and TRBJ2-3; D possibly uses TRBD1 or TRBD2 (5 bases each). From germline, CDR1 is ENHRY and CDR2 SYGVKD. V lost 0 bases and J 2 bases, leaving 9 bases between the germline ends. This CDR3 has 15 residues.

This chain joins TRBV4-1 and TRBJ1-1, with a tentative D call TRBD1 (5 bases). In germline, CDR1 is MGHRA, CDR2 YSYEKL. The CDR3 spans 17 residues. The V and J ends lost 0 bases and 0 bases respectively, with 14 bases between them. The CDR3 coding sequence is TGCGCCAGCAGCCAAGATCTTGACAGCCTCATGAACACTGAAGCTTTCTTT. Its protein product is CASSQDLDSLMNTEAFF.

This sequence joins TRBV6-2 or TRBV6-3 and TRBJ2-1, with 11 bases aligning to TRBD2. Germline-derived CDR1 and CDR2 are MNHEY and SVGEGT. J lost 9 bases, V lost 8 bases, and 9 bases had no gene match. The CDR3 covers 14 residues. This CDR3 is CASLTSGGGAEQFF. CDR3 DNA sequence: TGTGCCAGCTTAACTAGCGGGGGTGGCGCTGAGCAGTTCTTC.

This clonotype was seen more than once but under ten times. The J gene is TRBJ1-2, the V gene TRBV19, with D perhaps TRBD1 (5 bases). Germline values: CDR1 LNHDA, CDR2 SQIVND (reference sequence). Trimming pared 11 bases from V and 4 bases from J, leaving 11 bases between. This CDR3 comprises 11 residues. The CDR3 protein is CASEGFYGYTF. The DNA for the CDR3 is TGTGCCTCGGAGGGGTTCTATGGCTACACCTTC.

This clonotype was seen repeatedly, ten times or more. V gene TRBV7-9 combines with J gene TRBJ2-7; D gene ambiguous. The CDR3 is made up of 12 amino acids. Germline V gene sequence: CDR1 SEHNR, CDR2 FQNEAQ (reference sequence). V was cut by 2 bases and J by 5 bases, with 7 bases left in between. The CDR3 bases are TGTGCCAGCAGCTTAATTGGCGACGAGCAGTACGTC. This translates into CASSLIGDEQYV.

The CDR3, as DNA: TGTGCCAGCAGTGAACTACCTTACACAGATACGCAGTATTTT. This encodes CASSELPYTDTQYF. The J gene is TRBJ2-3, the V gene TRBV6-5; no reliable D call. Trimming took 5 bases from V and 2 from J, leaving 11 bases between them. The V gene's germline CDR1 is MNHEY and CDR2 SVGAGI. The length of the CDR3 is 14 residues.